The sequence of this TCR beta chain was determined in a study of blood T cells in healthy people across ages (dated by TCRdb to the mid-2010s). In the study overall: In model experiments, template switching captured about one uniquely barcoded TCR beta cDNA molecule for every two T cells. To avoid experimental bias, donors of different ages were spread randomly across the sequencing lanes. To track age-related changes in TCR beta repertoire diversity, the study relied on deep sequencing normalized with unique cDNA molecular identifiers. The donors were split into four age groups: young (average about 15 years), middle-aged (roughly 42), aged (approximately 60) and long-lived (about 74). Two additional independent replicas of 1 million unique cDNA reads from the same blood draw were analyzed for two donors (one aged 18 to 30 and one aged 80 or older). Summary of the overall study and its limitations: Bulk unsorted PBMC profiling prevented conclusive comparison of naive and antigen-experienced compartments. There was a strong correlation between observed TCR beta diversity and the percentage of naive T cells measured by flow cytometry. Because the CMV infection status of the donors was unknown, age-related changes in expanded clonotypes may potentially have been confounded. Observed TCR beta diversity per million T cells fell roughly linearly with age, and a significant reduction was already apparent by age around 40. Estimates of total diversity based on one million sequenced T cells were regarded as lower bounds and as underestimates. Compared with the aged group, more naive CD4+ T cells, fewer expanded clones and increased TCR diversity were shown by the long-lived group, suggesting age selection.

Spanning cysteine to phenylalanine, the CDR3 consists of 14 amino acids. CDR3 DNA is the only sequence kept; it has 42 bases, read in frame from the first base. Per the germline V gene, SGHTA is the CDR1 and FQGNSA is the CDR2. Libraries were constructed by 5' RACE. TCRdb shows the sequencer as Illumina HiSeq 2500. The second PCR ran for roughly 7 to 12 cycles and used a J-beta primer mix along with a sample-barcoded 5' primer. A template-switch 5' adaptor carrying 12 random nucleotides introduced a unique molecular identifier onto each TCR beta cDNA molecule. Each sample yielded at least 3 million CDR3-containing paired-end reads. All of the RNA was converted into first-strand cDNA using the Mint cDNA synthesis kit, with a TRBC-specific oligonucleotide serving as the primer. Following uracil-DNA glycosylase treatment, a first 18-cycle PCR with universal primers M1SS and BC2_uni_R was performed on all cDNA. Under the source paper's analysis protocol: For normalization, 1 million high-quality reads were randomly selected from each sample, with every read carrying a distinct molecular identifier. Instead of being binned into consensus sequences, reads with shared molecular identifiers were discarded. CDR3 identification, clonotype clustering and error correction used MiTCR with a Q25 quality threshold and the strictest error-elimination algorithm. A nonparametric unseen species model with Euler transformation was used to estimate a lower bound on total TCR beta diversity. The raw public reads went through TCRdb reprocessing: fastp at Q25, MiXCR clone calling, in-frame beta chains kept. A single entry per CDR3 protein holds the most common genes and DNA from its merged rows. The V and J calls, along with clone size, are taken from TCRdb and not from the paper's own processing. The sample includes roughly 2 million distinct CDR3 sequences, with roughly 49% observed a single time. Jointly, the top ten make up roughly 2% of the sample.

Donors were a few dozen systemically healthy Caucasian individuals from Russia aged roughly 6 to 100 years. Approximately 9.3 milliliters of peripheral blood were collected from each donor into EDTA-treated Vacutainer tubes. Ficoll-Paque density-gradient centrifugation was used to isolate PBMCs, with at least 6.5 million per sample. Total RNA, at least 5.5 micrograms per sample, was extracted from PBMCs with Trizol reagent. For every donor, flow cytometry on a PBMC aliquot measured the percentage of naive CD45RAhigh/CD27high T cells. This clonotype was seen only a few times. The target of this receptor is not known. One junction end disagrees with the germline gene, perhaps due to a read error.

The source of this sequence is a middle-aged woman in good health. Material: blood. The sequence is built from TRBV7-2 and TRBJ2-1; the D region possibly corresponds to TRBD2 (5 bases align). CDR3 region: CASSRGFSYNEQFF. The base sequence is TGCGCCAGCAGCCGGGGTTTTTCCTACAATGAGCAGTTCTTC.